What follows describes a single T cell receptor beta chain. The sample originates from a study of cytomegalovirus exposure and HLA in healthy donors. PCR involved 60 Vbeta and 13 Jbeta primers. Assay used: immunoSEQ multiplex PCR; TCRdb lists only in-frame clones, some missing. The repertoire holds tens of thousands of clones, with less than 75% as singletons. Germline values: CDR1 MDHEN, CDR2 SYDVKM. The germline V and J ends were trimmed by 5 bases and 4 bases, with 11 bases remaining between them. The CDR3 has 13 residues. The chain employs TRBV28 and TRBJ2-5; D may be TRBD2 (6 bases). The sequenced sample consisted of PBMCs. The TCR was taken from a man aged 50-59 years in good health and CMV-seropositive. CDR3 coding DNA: TGTGCCAGCAGTCCCGGGACTGTAGAGACCCAGTACTTC. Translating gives CASSPGTVETQYF.